Listed below are T cell receptor beta chains from one sample, sequenced in a study of blood T cell repertoires in COVID-19. This table comes from immunoSEQ multiplex PCR, and its TCRdb copy is limited to in-frame clones, with some not included. Among 150,000 to 200,000 clones listed, 70% to 90% were seen once. Sequenced: peripheral blood. The receptors shown here come from a man between 50 and 59 years old with active or convalescent COVID-19. Both conserved end residues are part of each CDR3. Fields, in order: V gene, CDR3 protein.

V: TRBV6-1
CDR3: CASSEAPGGEVTQYF

V: TRBV28
CDR3: CASSSPPLASGTQYF

V: TRBV5-1
CDR3: CASSLGTANMNTEAFF

V: TRBV10-3
CDR3: CAISAVTGKSGQETQYF

V: TRBV28
CDR3: CASSASGGLAYEQYF

V: TRBV5-4
CDR3: CASSLLAGTTSTDTQYF

V: TRBV30
CDR3: CAWSSGTGANYGYTF

V: TRBV5-4
CDR3: CASSLQSDGTDTQYF

V: TRBV6-6
CDR3: CASSYSVTGGLPQHF

V: TRBV29-1
CDR3: CSVPKMETSRVGNEQFF

V: TRBV2
CDR3: CASIGRGPKEKLFF

V: TRBV30
CDR3: CAWGHKSLYGYTF

V: TRBV12-3/TRBV12-4
CDR3: CASRASGTYEQYF

V: TRBV7-2
CDR3: CASSLDGLGTSGGYTQYF

V: TRBV6-5
CDR3: CASTLTGGLAEAFF

V: TRBV28
CDR3: CASSSQGLPTDTQYF

V: TRBV2
CDR3: CASSQGLAGGPSQETQYF

V: TRBV6-1
CDR3: CASSPRRGEQYF

V: TRBV30
CDR3: CAWSKQNYEQYF

V: TRBV19
CDR3: CASSIDQVSGNQPQHF

V: TRBV6-6
CDR3: CASRRTGEDYGYTF

V: TRBV7-6
CDR3: CASSLPPQGAGELFF